These T cell receptor beta chains were read from a single sample in a study of early T cells in non-severe SARS-CoV-2 infection. TCRdb analysed the 5' RACE reads with MiXCR anew, one entry per CDR3 protein. The data show tens of thousands of distinct CDR3 sequences, around 12% seen once. Sequenced here: whole blood, sampled at baseline. Every receptor here comes from an adult who was a healthcare worker with PCR-confirmed SARS-CoV-2 infection or an uninfected control (not recorded which). The CDR3 runs from the conserved cysteine through the conserved F or W. The order of the fields is V gene, clone size, J gene, D gene, CDR3 DNA, CDR3 protein. D genes are given only for firm matches. Only part of the rows carry a size: once, few, many, or a class if the clone is expanded.

>TRBV25-1|few|TRBJ2-1|-
TGTGCCAGCAGTGAAACCGGGACGTTTTCTTACAATGAGCAGTTCTTC
CASSETGTFSYNEQFF
>TRBV29-1|-|TRBJ2-3|TRBD2
TGCAGCGTTGTTTTCAGGCGGGGGGGTTCGGCAGATACGCAGTATTTT
CSVVFRRGGSADTQYF
>TRBV7-9|few|TRBJ1-1|-
TGTGCCAGCAGCTTCGGGGGGCTAACTGAAGCTTTCTTT
CASSFGGLTEAFF
>TRBV6-1|few|TRBJ1-2|-
TGTGCCAGCAGTGAACTGACCGGACCGAACTATGGCTACACCTTC
CASSELTGPNYGYTF
>TRBV29-1|many|TRBJ2-1|-
TGCAGCGTTGAAGCGACAGGTCATCTTTACAATGAGCAGTTCTTC
CSVEATGHLYNEQFF
>TRBV9|-|TRBJ2-3|-
TGTGCCAGCAGCGCAGGCGGTGGTAGCACAGATACGCAGTATTTT
CASSAGGGSTDTQYF
>TRBV20-1|few|TRBJ2-3|TRBD2
TGCAGTGCGGACCCTGGGACTAGCGGGGGGTATACGCAGTATTTT
CSADPGTSGGYTQYF
>TRBV20-1|-|TRBJ1-5|TRBD1
TGCAGTGCTAGGGACAGGGAACACCAGCCCCAGCATTTT
CSARDREHQPQHF
>TRBV5-6|-|TRBJ2-1|-
TGTGCCAGCTTACAGGGAATGAGCAATGAGCAGTTCTTC
CASLQGMSNEQFF
>TRBV7-9|few|TRBJ2-7|TRBD1
TGTGCCAGCAGCGTAGACAGGGGCGAGCAGTACTTC
CASSVDRGEQYF
>TRBV28|few|TRBJ2-5|TRBD2
TGTGCCAGCAGTCCCCCCTTAGCGGGGGGGCGCAGGACCCAGTACTTC
CASSPPLAGGRRTQYF
>TRBV2|few|TRBJ1-6|TRBD1
TGTGCCAGCAGTGATGAGGGGACAGGGGCTTCACCCCTCCACTTT
CASSDEGTGASPLHF
>TRBV9|many|TRBJ2-1|TRBD1
TGTGCCAGCAGCGTAGGTCCGACAGGGGTAGTACCCTACAATGAGCAGTTCTTC
CASSVGPTGVVPYNEQFF
>TRBV2|-|TRBJ2-6|-
TGTGCCAGCAGAGCAGATTCTGGGGCCAACGTCCTGACTTTC
CASRADSGANVLTF
>TRBV10-1|many|TRBJ1-2|-
TGCGCCAGCAGTGATCAGGGGTCTTTCTATGGCTACACCTTC
CASSDQGSFYGYTF
>TRBV28|many|TRBJ2-7|-
TGTGCCAGCAGTTTGAGTCACAGGCAGTACTTC
CASSLSHRQYF
>TRBV2|few|TRBJ2-7|TRBD1
TGTGCCAGCGCGCCTGGGACAGGGATATTGGGTGAGCAGTACTTC
CASAPGTGILGEQYF
>TRBV12-3/TRBV12-4|many|TRBJ2-3|-
TGTGCCAGCAGCCCTGGGGGTAGCACAGATACGCAGTATTTT
CASSPGGSTDTQYF
>TRBV2|few|TRBJ1-3|-
TGTGCCAGCAGTGAAGAGGCCGTCAAGGGAAACACCATATATTTT
CASSEEAVKGNTIYF
>TRBV7-2|many|TRBJ1-5|-
TGTGCCAGCAGCTTATATTCTGGGCGGAATCAGCCCCAGCATTTT
CASSLYSGRNQPQHF
>TRBV28|-|TRBJ1-6|-
TGTGCCAGCAGGGCACAGGGATGGACACCCCTCCACTTT
CASRAQGWTPLHF
>TRBV5-1|many|TRBJ2-7|TRBD1
TGCGCCAGCAGGGGACAGGTTCTCTCCGAGCAGTACTTC
CASRGQVLSEQYF